The 29 T cell receptor beta chains below all came from one sample that was sequenced in a study of T cell responses to AZD1222 COVID-19 vaccine. Assay: immunoSEQ multiplex PCR; the TCRdb copy retains only in-frame clones and omits some. Of more than 110,000 clones listed, about 93% are singletons. Here the sequenced sample was peripheral blood, taken on day 0 of AZD1222 vaccination. The receptors were gathered from an adult in good health.

J is TRBJ2-1 and V is TRBV4-1; a weak D match, TRBD2 (5 bases). V was shortened by 2 bases and J by 10 bases, with 15 bases between the two germline ends. The V gene's germline CDR1 is MGHRA and CDR2 YSYEKL. The CDR3 has 14 amino acids. The CDR3 is CASSQTGSPREQFF. CDR3 DNA: TGCGCCAGCAGCCAAACGGGGTCACCCAGGGAGCAGTTCTTC.

Only one count was recorded for this clone. The V call is TRBV4-2, the J call TRBJ1-2, with D hard to call. The germline V gene has CDR1 LGHNA and CDR2 YNFKEQ. V lost 0 bases and J 6 bases, leaving 8 bases between the germline ends. CDR3 length: 13 residues. The chain's CDR3 is CASSQDLGNGYTF. In nucleotides, the CDR3 is TGTGCCAGCAGCCAAGATCTCGGGAATGGCTACACCTTC.

V and J are TRBV6-2 or TRBV6-3 and TRBJ2-7; no firm D call. The CDR3 extends over 12 amino acids. Germline lookup yields CDR1 MNHEY and CDR2 SVGEGT. The V end lost 0 bases, the J end lost 9 bases, and 9 bases lay between the germline ends. In DNA form, the CDR3 reads TGTGCCAGCAGTTACTCGAGGACGGGGCAGTACTTC. It specifies CASSYSRTGQYF.

In its sample, this clone was seen once. The chain links TRBV6-5 to TRBJ2-3, with 14 bases lining up with TRBD2. The CDR3 length is 15 residues. V lost 5 bases, J lost 7 bases, and 5 bases stayed unmatched. The germline V gene has CDR1 MNHEY and CDR2 SVGAGI. CDR3 nucleotides: TGTGCCAGCAGTCTGACTAGCGGGGGGGGCAATACGCAGTATTTT. Its translation: CASSLTSGGGNTQYF.

The chain couples TRBV19 to TRBJ2-5; D gene uncertain. There are 15 residues in the CDR3. V lost 5 bases to trimming and J lost 7 bases, with 20 bases between them. Germline V gene sequence: CDR1 LNHDA, CDR2 SQIVND (reference sequence). The CDR3 nucleotides read TGTGCCAGTAGTCCTCCCGATGGGCCCGACGGGACCCAGTACTTC. Its protein product is CASSPPDGPDGTQYF.

This chain links TRBV7-3 with TRBJ2-1, with D tentatively TRBD2 (6 bases). CDR3 length: 15 residues. V was clipped by 5 bases and J by 1 base, with 12 bases between them. The germline gives CDR1 SGHTA, CDR2 FQGTGA. CDR3 sequence reads: CASSTTRTSYNEQFF. The CDR3 bases are TGTGCCAGCAGCACGACTAGGACTTCCTACAATGAGCAGTTCTTC.

The chain recombines TRBV3-1 (or the pseudogene TRBV3-2) with TRBJ2-7, with TRBD2 matching 10 bases. The CDR3 runs 14 residues. CDR1 LGHDT and CDR2 YNNKEL come from the germline V gene (reference sequence). Trimming at V came to 4 bases and at J to 7 bases, leaving 7 bases not matched to a gene. The CDR3 is CASSPAGGMGEQYF. The CDR3 nucleotides read TGTGCCAGCAGCCCAGCGGGGGGGATGGGGGAGCAGTACTTC.

The chain recombines TRBV9 with TRBJ1-2; 9 positions match TRBD1. The CDR3 totals 13 residues. Germline CDR1 reads SGDLS; CDR2 reads YYNGEE. The V segment lost 3 bases and the J segment 6 bases; nucleotides outside the gene matches: 3. CDR3 sequence reads: CASSDRTGDGYTF. Written as DNA, the CDR3 is TGTGCCAGCAGCGACCGGACAGGGGATGGCTACACCTTC.

The rearrangement joins TRBV2 to TRBJ1-2; D is ambiguous. Deletions cut 4 bases from V and 13 bases from J, with 16 bases between. The CDR3 runs 12 residues. Germline values: CDR1 SNHLY, CDR2 FYNNEI. The DNA for the CDR3 is TGTGCCAGCAGTGGGGCACCGACTACTTGCACCTTC. The encoded protein is CASSGAPTTCTF.

The chain uses TRBV30 and TRBJ1-5; D uncertain. This CDR3 has 15 amino acids. Trimming cost V 1 base and J 1 base, with 11 bases left between them. CDR1 is GTSNPN and CDR2 is SVGIG in the germline V gene (reference sequence). Here the CDR3 reads CAWSALGRSNQPQHF. CDR3 bases: TGTGCCTGGAGTGCACTGGGGAGAAGCAATCAGCCCCAGCATTTT.

Comment on this clone: This sample also contains other DNA sequences that code for the same CDR3. The chain employs TRBV9 and TRBJ2-7, with a possible D match to TRBD1 (6 bases). The length of the CDR3 is 15 residues. The germline gives CDR1 SGDLS, CDR2 YYNGEE. Between the trimmed V and J ends, which lost 0 bases and 3 bases, there was a span of 13 bases. The CDR3 bases are TGTGCCAGCAGCGTAGATGGGACACTACTCTACGAGCAGTACTTC. It is translated as CASSVDGTLLYEQYF.

The chain employs TRBV10-3 and TRBJ1-6; D might be TRBD1 (5 bases). The V end was cut by 1 base, the J end by 6 bases, with 16 bases between. Germline V CDR1 and CDR2: ENHRY, SYGVKD. CDR3 length: 17 residues. The CDR3 sequence is CAISEWQGGQGNSPLHF. In DNA, the CDR3 is TGTGCCATCAGTGAGTGGCAGGGCGGTCAAGGTAATTCACCCCTCCACTTT.

Regarding this clone: Other DNA sequences in this specimen translate into the identical CDR3. The chain combines TRBV5-1 with TRBJ1-1; D is unresolved. Germline V gene data show CDR1 as SGHRS and CDR2 as YFSETQ. The CDR3 runs to 12 residues. V lost 0 bases to trimming and J lost 5 bases, with 5 bases between them. CDR3 region: CASSLVGTEAFF. The CDR3 DNA is TGCGCCAGCAGCTTGGTGGGGACTGAAGCTTTCTTT.

Notes on this clone: The sample has other DNA sequences that encode this CDR3 too. The genes are TRBV3-1 (or the pseudogene TRBV3-2) and TRBJ2-3; D not resolved. V was shortened by 3 bases and J by 0 bases, with 1 base between the two germline ends. CDR1 is LGHDT, CDR2 YNNKEL, per germline (reference sequence). This CDR3 comprises 12 residues. CDR3 sequence: CASSHSTDTQYF. DNA for the CDR3: TGTGCCAGCAGCCACAGCACAGATACGCAGTATTTT.

The rearrangement uses TRBV6-7 and TRBJ1-4, with D possibly TRBD1 on 5 matching bases. TRBV6-7 is treated as an ORF (open reading frame) with a function not yet certain. V lost 9 bases to trimming and J lost 4 bases, with 18 bases between them. The CDR3 runs 15 residues. The CDR3 loop reads CARLIYRSGNEKLFF. CDR3 sequence (DNA): TGTGCCAGGCTGATTTACAGGTCGGGTAATGAAAAACTGTTTTTT.

J is TRBJ1-3 and V is TRBV6-6; no firm D call. Germline CDR1 is MNHNY and CDR2 is SVGAGI (reference sequence). This CDR3 comprises 12 residues. V lost 3 bases, J lost 8 bases, and 8 bases lay in between. The CDR3 DNA is TGTGCCAGCAGTTATTATGGGGACACCATATATTTT. This encodes CASSYYGDTIYF.

The J gene is TRBJ2-1, the V gene TRBV28; a weak D match, TRBD2 (6 bases). The germline V and J ends were trimmed by 9 bases and 0 bases, with 15 bases remaining between them. This CDR3 has 15 residues. Per germline, CDR1 MDHEN and CDR2 SYDVKM. The CDR3 nucleotides read TGTGCCAGTAACCGCGGGGATAGCTCCTACAATGAGCAGTTCTTC. It specifies CASNRGDSSYNEQFF.

The V and J genes are TRBV18 and TRBJ1-2; D gene ambiguous. The length of the CDR3 is 14 residues. The V gene lost 5 bases and the J gene lost 6 bases, with 16 bases spanning the gap. Germline-derived CDR1 and CDR2 are KGHSH and LQKENI. For the CDR3, the DNA is TGTGCCAGCTCAACCGACCGATGGGGAAATGGCTACACCTTC. This gives the protein CASSTDRWGNGYTF.

The rearrangement joins TRBV4-1 to TRBJ2-2, with 10 bases lining up with TRBD2. V shed 0 bases, J shed 6 bases, and the junction held 7 bases outside the gene matches. The CDR3 is 17 residues long. Germline CDR1 is MGHRA and CDR2 is YSYEKL. The CDR3, as DNA: TGCGCCAGCAGCCAAGACCAGCGGGGGGGCCTAGCCGGGGAGCTGTTTTTT. Translating it yields CASSQDQRGGLAGELFF.

The rearrangement joins TRBV3-1 (or the pseudogene TRBV3-2) to TRBJ1-1, with D unclear. The CDR3 is 12 amino acids. Deletions cut 8 bases from V and 1 base from J, with 8 bases between. CDR1 and CDR2 from the germline V gene are LGHDT and YNNKEL (reference sequence). The CDR3 spells CASGRPNTEAFF. CDR3 DNA sequence: TGTGCCAGCGGGAGACCGAACACTGAAGCTTTCTTT.

The genes are TRBV19 and TRBJ2-1; TRBD2 matches 8 bases. The CDR3 runs 15 residues. Germline-derived CDR1 and CDR2 are LNHDA and SQIVND (reference sequence). V trimming: 3 bases; J trimming: 4 bases; junction bases outside the gene matches: 5. The CDR3 loop is CASSMISGIYNEQFF. DNA for the CDR3: TGTGCCAGTAGTATGATTAGCGGGATATACAATGAGCAGTTCTTC.

The chain employs TRBV19 and TRBJ1-2; no firm D call. This CDR3 comprises 14 residues. Germline V gene data show CDR1 as LNHDA and CDR2 as SQIVND (reference sequence). V was clipped by 1 base and J by 3 bases, with 9 bases between them. The CDR3 DNA reads as TGTGCCAGTAGTATAGTCCAGGTGGACTATGGCTACACCTTC. This codes for CASSIVQVDYGYTF. The full variable domain, its missing parts supplied by reference TRBV19 and TRBJ1-2, is DGGITQSPKYLFRKEGQNVTLSCEQNLNHDAMYWYRQDPGQGLRLIYYSQIVNDFQKGDIAEGYSVSREKKESFPLTVTSAQKNPTAFYLCASSIVQVDYGYTFGSGTRLTVV.

The chain uses TRBV28 and TRBJ1-3; tentative D call: TRBD1 (5 bases). The CDR3 runs 15 residues. V lost 5 bases and J lost 4, with 15 bases in between. CDR1 is MDHEN, CDR2 SYDVKM, per germline. In DNA, the CDR3 is TGTGCCAGCAGTGTCGGAGGGGCCGGCGGAAACACCATATATTTT. Translation: CASSVGGAGGNTIYF.

V usage is TRBV28 and J usage is TRBJ1-6; 8 bases map to TRBD1. The CDR3 has 12 amino acids. V dropped 9 bases and J dropped 7; count of bases not matched to a gene: 2. Per germline, CDR1 MDHEN and CDR2 SYDVKM. CDR3 sequence (DNA): TGTGCCAGTCGGACAGGGAATTCACCCCTCCACTTT. Protein product: CASRTGNSPLHF.

This clone was counted a single time. This chain connects TRBV29-1 to TRBJ1-2; possibly TRBD1 for D (5 bases). The length of the CDR3 is 12 residues. Germline V gene sequence: CDR1 SQVTM, CDR2 ANQGSEA. V shed 4 bases and J shed 2 bases, with 8 bases lying between them. The CDR3 sequence: CSVVGPNYGYTF. The CDR3 DNA is TGCAGCGTTGTGGGACCGAACTATGGCTACACCTTC.

The V gene is TRBV27, the J gene TRBJ1-5; tentative D call: TRBD1 (5 bases). This CDR3 spans 14 amino acids. Germline loops: CDR1 MNHEY, CDR2 SMNVEV (reference sequence). V was cut by 6 bases and J by 1 base, with 10 bases left in between. The chain's CDR3 is CASRSGLSNQPQHF. For the CDR3, the DNA is TGTGCCAGCAGGTCAGGGTTGAGCAATCAGCCCCAGCATTTT.

The J gene is TRBJ1-2, the V gene TRBV9, with D unresolved. The V and J ends lost 4 bases and 0 bases respectively, with 10 bases between them. This CDR3 comprises 14 residues. CDR1 and CDR2 from the germline V gene are SGDLS and YYNGEE. The CDR3 nucleotides are TGTGCCAGCAGCCCCCCGGAAGCTAACTATGGCTACACCTTC. Translating it yields CASSPPEANYGYTF.

This clone occurred once. The chain links TRBV3-1 (or the pseudogene TRBV3-2) to TRBJ1-2; possibly TRBD1 for D (5 bases). The V and J ends lost 0 bases and 13 bases respectively, with 15 bases between them. This CDR3 contains 13 residues. CDR1 is LGHDT and CDR2 is YNNKEL in the germline V gene (reference sequence). This chain's CDR3 is CASSQDRGESGTF. The CDR3 DNA is TGTGCCAGCAGCCAAGATCGGGGGGAGTCGGGCACCTTC.

The chain has TRBV5-1 and TRBJ1-1; D call uncertain. Trimming pared 4 bases from V and 1 base from J, leaving 14 bases between. The germline gives CDR1 SGHRS, CDR2 YFSETQ. This CDR3 contains 15 residues. CDR3 region: CASSPAVTPNTEAFF. The CDR3 DNA is TGCGCCAGCAGCCCGGCGGTGACACCGAACACTGAAGCTTTCTTT.